Below are 31 T cell receptor beta chains sequenced from a single sample in a study of T cells in localized non-small cell lung cancer (dated by TCRdb to between 2020 and 2021). The library relied on the immunoSEQ multiplex PCR assay. TCRdb stores this immuneACCESS table with in-frame sequences only. Part of the clones is absent; in the studies checked, under half of the shortfall reflects unresolved V genes, and no reason is known for the rest. The sample table contains about 46,000 clones; only one count was recorded for 80% to 85% of them. The top ten constitute more than 15% of the sample. This specimen consisted of peripheral blood mononuclear cells, obtained before any cancer treatment. The receptors were gathered from a man between 40 and 70 years old with stage III lung adenocarcinoma.

V gene TRBV19 combines with J gene TRBJ2-5, with D unclear. There are 14 residues in the CDR3. Per germline, CDR1 LNHDA and CDR2 SQIVND (reference sequence). V was trimmed by 5 bases and J by 4 bases, leaving 14 bases between them. CDR3 sequence: CASSSVGMGETQYF. DNA for the CDR3: TGTGCCAGTAGTTCGGTCGGAATGGGAGAGACCCAGTACTTC. Full variable domain (outside the CDR3, taken from reference TRBV19 and TRBJ2-5): DGGITQSPKYLFRKEGQNVTLSCEQNLNHDAMYWYRQDPGQGLRLIYYSQIVNDFQKGDIAEGYSVSREKKESFPLTVTSAQKNPTAFYLCASSSVGMGETQYFGPGTRLLVL.

CDR3 residues: CASSSRTGQETQYF. The CDR3 DNA follows: TGTGCCAGCAGTTCCCGGACAGGGCAAGAGACCCAGTACTTC. The rearrangement joins TRBV27 to TRBJ2-5; 8 bases are a match to TRBD1. With 4 bases clipped from V and 2 bases from J, the junction kept 3 bases outside the gene matches. CDR1 is MNHEY, CDR2 SMNVEV, per germline (reference sequence). This CDR3 has 14 amino acids.

This clone was counted between two and nine times. The chain recombines TRBV6-5 with TRBJ2-2, with D tentatively TRBD1 (8 bases). Germline V gene lookup returns CDR1 MNHEY and CDR2 SVGAGI. Trimming took 6 bases from V and 5 from J, leaving 13 bases between them. This CDR3 has 14 residues. CDR3 region: CASSLQGGTGELFF. CDR3 in DNA: TGTGCCAGCAGCCTACAGGGGGGGACCGGGGAGCTGTTTTTT.

The chain is built from TRBV5-6 and TRBJ2-1; a possible D gene is TRBD2 (6 bases). The V gene's germline CDR1 is SGHDT and CDR2 YYEEEE. V was clipped by 0 bases and J by 7 bases, with 14 bases between them. The CDR3 contains 15 residues. CDR3 sequence: CASSLALGLVNEQFF. CDR3 coding DNA: TGTGCCAGCAGCTTGGCCTTGGGACTCGTAAATGAGCAGTTCTTC.

V and J are TRBV5-6 and TRBJ1-1; D is unresolved. The CDR3 runs 13 residues. CDR1 and CDR2 from the germline V gene are SGHDT and YYEEEE. The V end was cut by 5 bases, the J end by 0 bases, with 8 bases between. Written as DNA, the CDR3 is TGTGCCAGCAGTGGCGCCGTGAACACTGAAGCTTTCTTT. It translates to CASSGAVNTEAFF.

The rearrangement joins TRBV11-2 to TRBJ2-2; maybe TRBD2 (5 bases). Trimming left V 2 bases short and J 1 base short, with 17 bases between. CDR1 and CDR2 (germline): SGHAT, FQNNGV. The CDR3 length is 18 residues. This chain's CDR3 is CASSLKPFGLQNTGELFF. In DNA, the CDR3 is TGTGCCAGCAGCTTAAAGCCTTTCGGACTGCAGAACACCGGGGAGCTGTTTTTT.

The chain recombines TRBV19 with TRBJ2-1; 15 bases are a match to TRBD2. V shed 3 bases, J shed 4 bases, and the junction held 7 bases outside the gene matches. The CDR3 is 18 amino acids. CDR1 LNHDA and CDR2 SQIVND come from the germline V gene (reference sequence). The CDR3 DNA sequence: TGTGCCAGTAGTATCGGGACTAGCGGGGGGTTACAGTACAATGAGCAGTTCTTC. Translated: CASSIGTSGGLQYNEQFF. Based on the CDR3 plus reference TRBV19 and TRBJ2-1, the full variable domain is DGGITQSPKYLFRKEGQNVTLSCEQNLNHDAMYWYRQDPGQGLRLIYYSQIVNDFQKGDIAEGYSVSREKKESFPLTVTSAQKNPTAFYLCASSIGTSGGLQYNEQFFGPGTRLTVL.

J is TRBJ2-1 and V is TRBV5-5; D not certain. V lost 0 bases to trimming and J lost 6 bases, with 10 bases between them. The CDR3 contains 14 residues. Germline lookup yields CDR1 SGHKS and CDR2 YYEKEE (reference sequence). The chain's CDR3 is CASSLDGPFNEQFF. For the CDR3, the DNA is TGTGCCAGCAGCTTGGATGGCCCTTTCAATGAGCAGTTCTTC.

The chain combines TRBV10-1 with TRBJ2-7; D may be TRBD2 (5 bases). Trimming stripped 6 bases from V and 2 bases from J, with 14 bases between. This CDR3 has 14 amino acids. Germline CDR1 is WNHNN and CDR2 is SYGVQD (reference sequence). CDR3 sequence: CASRLIGLAYEQYF. The CDR3 DNA sequence: TGCGCCAGCAGACTCATCGGACTCGCCTACGAGCAGTACTTC.

The chain recombines TRBV14 with TRBJ2-7; either TRBD1 or TRBD2 may supply D (5 bases each). Germline-derived CDR1 and CDR2 are SGHDN and FVKESK. V was pared by 4 bases and J by 3 bases, with 22 bases between. The CDR3 is made up of 17 amino acids. As DNA, the CDR3 is TGTGCCAGCAGCCTTCGTCGGGGCGTTGTAAAGAACTACGAGCAGTACTTC. Translated, it gives CASSLRRGVVKNYEQYF.

The CDR3 protein is CASSSGWETQYF. In DNA, the CDR3 is TGTGCCAGCAGCTCCGGGTGGGAGACCCAGTACTTC. V gene TRBV7-6 combines with J gene TRBJ2-5; no firm D call. This CDR3 contains 12 residues. The V end was cut by 4 bases, the J end by 5 bases, with 8 bases between. CDR1 and CDR2 (germline): SGHVS, FNYEAQ.

V is TRBV10-2 and J is TRBJ2-7; perhaps TRBD1 as D (5 bases). Germline V gene data show CDR1 as WSHSY and CDR2 as SAAADI. Trimming left V 2 bases short and J 10 bases short, with 9 bases between. CDR3 length equals 11 residues. The CDR3 nucleotides read TGCGCCAGCAGTGAGGTGACAGACCAGTACTTC. It yields the protein CASSEVTDQYF.

The chain is built from TRBV4-1 and TRBJ2-3; 9 bases map to TRBD2. The CDR3 length is 15 residues. V lost 3 bases to trimming and J lost 1 base; unmatched junction nucleotides: 2. Germline CDR1 and CDR2: MGHRA and YSYEKL. The CDR3 sequence is CASSHRLAGTDTQYF. DNA for the CDR3: TGCGCCAGCAGCCACCGACTAGCGGGCACAGATACGCAGTATTTT.

This rearrangement joins TRBV2 to TRBJ2-3, with D possibly matching TRBD2 (5 bases). This CDR3 comprises 16 residues. Germline assignment: CDR1 SNHLY and CDR2 FYNNEI. V shed 6 bases and J shed 0 bases, with 16 bases lying between them. The CDR3 bases are TGTGCCAGCAGAGATGCGCGAGGGAGTAGCACAGATACGCAGTATTTT. This encodes CASRDARGSSTDTQYF.

This chain joins TRBV19 and TRBJ1-5; D is perhaps TRBD1 (5 bases). Per germline, CDR1 LNHDA and CDR2 SQIVND (reference sequence). The CDR3 contains 14 residues. Between the trimmed V and J ends, which lost 7 bases and 5 bases, there was a span of 15 bases. In nucleotides, the CDR3 is TGTGCCAGTAATATCCGGGACTCTGATCAGCCCCAGCATTTT. This sequence encodes CASNIRDSDQPQHF.

As for this clone: Other DNA sequences within the sample encode an identical CDR3. The chain recombines TRBV5-1 with TRBJ2-2; D is ambiguous. This CDR3 region has 14 residues. The germline V gene has CDR1 SGHRS and CDR2 YFSETQ. V was clipped by 6 bases and J by 1 base, with 10 bases between them. In nucleotides, the CDR3 is TGCGCCAGCACTCGGACGCAGAACACCGGGGAGCTGTTTTTT. It codes for CASTRTQNTGELFF. The full variable domain, rest sourced from reference TRBV5-1 and TRBJ2-2, is KAGVTQTPRYLIKTRGQQVTLSCSPISGHRSVSWYQQTPGQGLQFLFEYFSETQRNKGNFPGRFSGRQFSNSRSEMNVSTLELGDSALYLCASTRTQNTGELFFGEGSRLTVL.

V usage is TRBV7-8 and J usage is TRBJ2-5, with D possibly matching TRBD2 (5 bases). Trimming removed 1 base from V and 5 bases from J, with 11 bases in between. CDR1 SGHVS and CDR2 FQNEAQ come from the germline V gene. The CDR3 has 14 residues. The CDR3 DNA sequence: TGTGCCAGCAGCTTAGGGGCTAGGAGGGAGACCCAGTACTTC. This translates into CASSLGARRETQYF. The full variable domain, rest sourced from reference TRBV7-8 and TRBJ2-5, is GAGVSQSPRYKVAKRGQDVALRCDPISGHVSLFWYQQALGQGPEFLTYFQNEAQLDKSGLPSDRFFAERPEGSVSTLKIQRTQQEDSAVYLCASSLGARRETQYFGPGTRLLVL.

The chain joins TRBV11-2 to TRBJ2-2; tentatively, D is TRBD2 (6 bases). Looked up from germline, CDR1 is SGHAT and CDR2 is FQNNGV. The CDR3 is made up of 16 amino acids. With 6 bases removed from V and 3 bases from J, the gap between germline ends came to 17 bases. CDR3 sequence (DNA): TGTGCCAGCAGACCCTGGCAGGGACTTTACACCGGGGAGCTGTTTTTT. Translating gives CASRPWQGLYTGELFF.

V is TRBV19 and J is TRBJ1-1, with a weak D call TRBD1 (5 bases). CDR3 length: 15 amino acids. Per the germline V gene, CDR1 is LNHDA and CDR2 is SQIVND (reference sequence). The V gene lost 0 bases and the J gene lost 5 bases, with 13 bases spanning the gap. The CDR3 bases are TGTGCCAGTAGTATAGATCTTGGCAGGGAAACTGAAGCTTTCTTT. Translating gives CASSIDLGRETEAFF.

The rearrangement links TRBV19 to TRBJ2-5; D is perhaps TRBD2 (5 bases). Looked up from germline, CDR1 is LNHDA and CDR2 is SQIVND (reference sequence). The CDR3 has 13 amino acids. V lost 3 bases and J lost 4, with 9 bases in between. The CDR3 loop reads CASSMGGRETQYF. In nucleotides, the CDR3 is TGTGCCAGTAGTATGGGCGGGCGAGAGACCCAGTACTTC. The full variable domain, in which reference TRBV19 and TRBJ2-5 provide the parts outside the CDR3, is DGGITQSPKYLFRKEGQNVTLSCEQNLNHDAMYWYRQDPGQGLRLIYYSQIVNDFQKGDIAEGYSVSREKKESFPLTVTSAQKNPTAFYLCASSMGGRETQYFGPGTRLLVL.

This chain uses TRBV5-1 with TRBJ2-2; perhaps TRBD1 as D (6 bases). The germline V and J ends were trimmed by 0 bases and 7 bases, with 13 bases remaining between them. The length of the CDR3 is 15 residues. Germline-derived CDR1 and CDR2 are SGHRS and YFSETQ. CDR3 region: CASSLGAGEIGELFF. The CDR3 nucleotides read TGCGCCAGCAGCTTGGGGGCAGGGGAAATCGGGGAGCTGTTTTTT. The whole variable domain, remainder taken from reference TRBV5-1 and TRBJ2-2, is KAGVTQTPRYLIKTRGQQVTLSCSPISGHRSVSWYQQTPGQGLQFLFEYFSETQRNKGNFPGRFSGRQFSNSRSEMNVSTLELGDSALYLCASSLGAGEIGELFFGEGSRLTVL.

The chain is built from TRBV2 and TRBJ1-5, with a possible D match to TRBD1 (6 bases). Germline V CDR1 and CDR2: SNHLY, FYNNEI. The V gene lost 6 bases and the J gene lost 5 bases, with 14 bases spanning the gap. This CDR3 spans 14 amino acids. The CDR3 is CASRAGQPDQPQHF. In DNA form, the CDR3 reads TGTGCCAGCAGGGCCGGACAGCCTGATCAGCCCCAGCATTTT.

A remark on this clone: Other DNA sequences from this sample encode an identical CDR3 as well. V and J are TRBV5-1 and TRBJ2-3, with D possibly TRBD2 on 5 matching bases. The germline CDR1 and CDR2 sequences are SGHRS and YFSETQ. V lost 0 bases and J 6 bases, leaving 17 bases between the germline ends. The CDR3 length is 16 residues. CDR3 residues: CASSLGDYKKTDTQYF. CDR3 nucleotide sequence: TGCGCCAGCAGCTTGGGCGACTATAAGAAAACGGATACGCAGTATTTT.

J is TRBJ2-2 and V is TRBV5-4; the D gene is possibly TRBD2 (6 bases). This CDR3 is built from 16 residues. Trimming removed 2 bases from V and 4 bases from J, with 15 bases in between. The germline CDR1 and CDR2 sequences are SGHNT and YYREEE (reference sequence). CDR3 sequence (DNA): TGTGCCAGCAGCTTTAAAACTGCTAGCGCCACCGGGGAGCTGTTTTTT. As protein: CASSFKTASATGELFF.

The rearrangement uses TRBV11-2 and TRBJ2-7; 11 bases match TRBD2. J was trimmed by 3 bases and V by 4 bases; bases with no gene match: 5. The CDR3 contains 15 residues. The germline V gene has CDR1 SGHAT and CDR2 FQNNGV. The CDR3 nucleotides read TGTGCCAGCAGCTCGATAGCGGGGGGGCTCTACGAGCAGTACTTC. Encoded protein: CASSSIAGGLYEQYF.

This sequence joins TRBV6-6 and TRBJ2-7; 9 bases align to TRBD1. CDR3 length equals 14 residues. V trimming: 5 bases; J trimming: 2 bases; junction bases outside the gene matches: 4. CDR1 and CDR2 (germline): MNHNY, SVGAGI (reference sequence). CDR3 residues: CASSPRDRAYEQYF. CDR3 sequence (DNA): TGTGCCAGCAGTCCCCGGGACAGGGCCTACGAGCAGTACTTC.

This clone was detected only a few times. CDR3 sequence (DNA): TGTGCCAGCAGCTTAGAAGGCAGGGGCGAATACGAGCAGTACTTC. Amino acids: CASSLEGRGEYEQYF. The chain combines TRBV11-3 with TRBJ2-7; weak D call: TRBD1 (6 bases). V lost 0 bases and J lost 4, with 13 bases in between. The CDR3 runs to 15 residues. Germline V CDR1 and CDR2: SGHNT, YENEEA.

The V call is TRBV2, the J call TRBJ2-1; maybe TRBD2 (5 bases). Germline V gene data show CDR1 as SNHLY and CDR2 as FYNNEI. Trimming shortened V by 6 bases and J by 0 bases, and 9 bases separated the two germline ends. The length of the CDR3 is 14 residues. Here the CDR3 DNA reads TGTGCCAGCAGGGAGGTTAGCTCCTACAATGAGCAGTTCTTC. Its protein is CASREVSSYNEQFF.

This clone was detected ten times or more. The chain joins TRBV5-5 to TRBJ2-1, with D perhaps given as TRBD1 or TRBD2 (5 bases each). Germline V gives CDR1 SGHKS, CDR2 YYEKEE (reference sequence). Trimming stripped 0 bases from V and 6 bases from J, with 22 bases between. The CDR3 totals 18 residues. In DNA form, the CDR3 reads TGTGCCAGCAGCTTGGGAGGGGCCAGAGCAATGTCTGGCAATGAGCAGTTCTTC. As protein: CASSLGGARAMSGNEQFF.

The chain couples TRBV5-6 to TRBJ1-3; a weak D match, TRBD1 (6 bases). The CDR3 has 14 residues. Looked up from germline, CDR1 is SGHDT and CDR2 is YYEEEE. Deletions cut 4 bases from V and 2 bases from J, with 10 bases between. The CDR3 nucleotides are TGTGCCAGCAGCCAAGGGACACCTGGAAACACCATATATTTT. Its protein product is CASSQGTPGNTIYF.

This clone was seen only a few times. The gene calls are TRBV2 and TRBJ1-1, with D unclear. Germline assignment: CDR1 SNHLY and CDR2 FYNNEI. This CDR3 comprises 15 residues. V was clipped by 0 bases and J by 1 base, with 9 bases between them. This chain's CDR3 is CASSEAVMGNTEAFF. The CDR3 nucleotides read TGTGCCAGCAGTGAAGCGGTGATGGGGAACACTGAAGCTTTCTTT.